This T cell receptor beta chain originates from a study of shared clonotypes between healthy human individuals. Broader study findings: It was only blood that was sampled, and tissue repertoires likely differ.

The ends were cut back, 0 bases at V and 0 bases at J, with 14 bases in the middle. Germline V gene lookup returns CDR1 KGHSH and CDR2 LQKENI. This CDR3 spans 18 amino acids. Notes on this clone: Antigen unknown.

Generated by immunoSEQ multiplex PCR, the TCRdb table keeps only in-frame clones and is missing some. The sample holds roughly 1,000,000 clones, approximately 80% seen once. This sequence originates from a man between 18 and 29 years old in good health. Some clones in this sample may be carry-over from other donors' samples. The sequenced sample consisted of memory CD4+ T cells from PBMCs. Subset here: CD45RA-negative fraction. The J gene is TRBJ2-2, the V gene TRBV18, with D perhaps matching TRBD2 (5 bases). Written as DNA, the CDR3 is TGTGCCAGCTCACCACCGGTGAGAGGGCAAGCGAACACCGGGGAGCTGTTTTTT. This translates into CASSPPVRGQANTGELFF.